A single sample gave rise to the 32 T cell receptor beta chains below, sequenced in a study of human T cells and chemical hapten exposure. The time point was: patch test 2, 6 weeks after DPC sensitization. The treatment here: therapeutic diphenylcyclopropenone sensitization with weekly scalp DPC. In TCRdb, the RACE reads were re-called with MiXCR into one record per CDR3 protein. The table has about 140,000 distinct CDR3 sequences, approximately 12% seen once; the top ten hold around 1.4%. Specimen: whole blood, collected in connection with sensitization to the hapten diphenylcyclopropenone (DPC). Receptors were obtained from a woman aged 45-60 years with alopecia areata. Some clones in this sample may be carry-over from other donors' samples.

This clonotype was counted many times. This rearrangement joins TRBV18 to TRBJ1-1, with D unclear. This CDR3 has 13 residues. Germline CDR1 and CDR2: KGHSH and LQKENI. V was trimmed by 0 bases and J by 3 bases, leaving 5 bases between them. The DNA for the CDR3 is TGTGCCAGCTCACCACCGAGCTACACTGAAGCTTTCTTT. Its protein product is CASSPPSYTEAFF. The variable domain in full, completed from reference TRBV18 and TRBJ1-1, reads NAGVMQNPRHLVRRRGQEARLRCSPMKGHSHVYWYRQLPEEGLKFMVYLQKENIIDESGMPKERFSAEFPKEGPSILRIQQVVRGDSAAYFCASSPPSYTEAFFGQGTRLTVV.

At least ten counts were recorded for this clonotype. Germline is not matched at one junction end, which may reflect a read error. CDR3 bases: TGTGCCAGCAACTTAGGCGCAGGGGGCGCAGCCTCACCCCTCCACTTT. Translating gives CASNLGAGGAASPLHF. V usage is TRBV13 and J usage is TRBJ1-6; 8 nucleotides match TRBD1. The CDR3 runs to 16 residues. Looked up from germline, CDR1 is PRHDT and CDR2 is FYEKMQ (reference sequence).

This clonotype was seen once. The J gene is TRBJ2-7, the V gene TRBV20-1, with 7 bases identical to TRBD2. CDR1 DFQATT and CDR2 SNEGSKA come from the germline V gene (reference sequence). CDR3 length: 14 amino acids. The trim removed 5 bases at V and 2 bases at J, leaving 9 bases unmatched. CDR3 DNA sequence: TGCAGTGCTTTAGCGGGCTTAATCCCCTACGAGCAGTACTTC. Protein: CSALAGLIPYEQYF.

This clonotype appeared a few times. The chain combines TRBV5-1 with TRBJ2-1; 10 positions match TRBD2. The germline V gene has CDR1 SGHRS and CDR2 YFSETQ. The junction had 7 bases not matched to a gene; V was cut back by 4 bases and J by 0 bases. This CDR3 has 17 amino acids. The CDR3 coding sequence is TGCGCCAGCAGCGCCGGACTAGCGGACCTCTCCTACAATGAGCAGTTCTTC. This sequence encodes CASSAGLADLSYNEQFF.

This clonotype was counted at least ten times. The rearrangement joins TRBV20-1 to TRBJ2-5; TRBD1 aligns across 7 bases. The germline gives CDR1 DFQATT, CDR2 SNEGSKA (reference sequence). The CDR3 runs 13 residues. The J segment lost 1 base and the V segment lost 3 bases, leaving 2 bases of the junction unmatched. As DNA, the CDR3 is TGCAGTGCTAGGACAGGGCCCCAAGAGACCCAGTACTTC. It is translated as CSARTGPQETQYF.

This clonotype has a handful of counts. The chain joins TRBV4-2 to TRBJ2-1; the D gene could be TRBD1 or TRBD2 (7 bases each). The CDR3 is 13 residues long. Germline V gene lookup returns CDR1 LGHNA and CDR2 YNFKEQ. Trimming pared 3 bases from V and 9 bases from J, leaving 12 bases between. CDR3 bases: TGTGCCAGCAGCCAGGCCAGGGGGGGTGAGCAGTTCTTC. Protein sequence: CASSQARGGEQFF.

The chain uses TRBV12-3 or TRBV12-4 and TRBJ1-2, with D tentatively TRBD1 (5 bases). Trimming left V 9 bases short and J 4 bases short, with 15 bases between. The CDR3 runs 13 residues. The CDR3 loop reads CASLTARGYGYTF. CDR3 coding DNA: TGTGCCAGTCTGACAGCGAGAGGCTATGGCTACACCTTC.

V gene TRBV4-3 combines with J gene TRBJ2-5; D possibly corresponds to TRBD2 (6 bases). The CDR3 has 13 amino acids. Trimming shortened V by 1 base and J by 5 bases, and 8 bases separated the two germline ends. Germline CDR1 reads LGHNA; CDR2 reads YSLEER. CDR3 sequence reads: CASSQGLEETQYF. The CDR3 DNA reads as TGCGCCAGCAGCCAAGGACTAGAGGAGACCCAGTACTTC.

This clonotype has ten or more counts. This chain connects TRBV29-1 to TRBJ2-1, with D perhaps TRBD2 (6 bases). The V gene's germline CDR1 is SQVTM and CDR2 ANQGSEA. V dropped 5 bases and J dropped 0 bases, with 8 bases sitting between them. The CDR3 length is 13 residues. CDR3 sequence: CSVLGGSYNEQFF. The CDR3 DNA sequence: TGCAGCGTTTTGGGGGGCTCCTACAATGAGCAGTTCTTC.

The chain links TRBV30 to TRBJ1-2; 9 positions agree with TRBD1. Trimming at V came to 2 bases and at J to 13 bases, leaving 8 bases not matched to a gene. Germline V lookup: CDR1 GTSNPN, CDR2 SVGIG (reference sequence). The length of the CDR3 is 12 residues. This CDR3 is CAWSYRQGVITF. Here the CDR3 DNA reads TGTGCCTGGAGTTACAGACAGGGGGTGATCACCTTC.

The chain is built from TRBV3-1 and TRBJ2-5; 7 bases match TRBD2. The V and J ends lost 10 bases and 5 bases, in that order; junction bases with no gene match: 10. CDR3 length: 13 amino acids. Germline loops: CDR1 LGHDT, CDR2 YNNKEL (reference sequence). CDR3: CATSQAGRETQYF. The CDR3 nucleotides read TGTGCCACCTCCCAAGCGGGACGGGAGACCCAGTACTTC.

This clonotype came up a few times. V gene TRBV7-8 combines with J gene TRBJ2-5, with TRBD1 as a possible D gene (6 bases). In germline, CDR1 is SGHVS, CDR2 FQNEAQ. Trimming stripped 6 bases from V and 5 bases from J, with 13 bases between. This CDR3 has 13 amino acids. Here the CDR3 reads CASRRTDGETQYF. The CDR3 region has the DNA TGTGCCAGCAGACGGACAGATGGCGAGACCCAGTACTTC.

This clonotype was seen at least ten times. The V and J genes are TRBV11-2 and TRBJ2-3; D is unclear. This CDR3 spans 13 amino acids. Trimming took off 5 bases at V and 2 bases at J, with 8 bases between the two ends. CDR1 SGHAT and CDR2 FQNNGV come from the germline V gene. CDR3 loop: CASSLTITDTQYF. The CDR3 DNA follows: TGTGCCAGCAGCCTTACTATCACAGATACGCAGTATTTT.

This rearrangement joins TRBV2 to TRBJ1-1, with D unclear. The CDR3 consists of 14 residues. Trimming took off 4 bases at V and 0 bases at J, with 9 bases between the two ends. The germline gives CDR1 SNHLY, CDR2 FYNNEI. CDR3 sequence: CASSAWGLNTEAFF. CDR3 sequence (DNA): TGTGCCAGCAGTGCGTGGGGATTGAACACTGAAGCTTTCTTT.

This clonotype was found a few times. The chain carries TRBV12-3 or TRBV12-4 and TRBJ2-7, with unresolved D. The CDR3 extends over 14 amino acids. Trimming cost V 5 bases and J 2 bases, with 13 bases left between them. For the CDR3, the DNA is TGTGCCAGCAGTCCAGCGACGGTCGCCTACGAGCAGTACTTC. Amino acid sequence: CASSPATVAYEQYF.

At least ten counts were recorded for this clonotype. The chain links TRBV7-8 to TRBJ2-5, with TRBD1 matching 9 bases. CDR1 SGHVS and CDR2 FQNEAQ come from the germline V gene. CDR3 length equals 15 residues. V was clipped by 1 base and J by 5 bases; unmatched bases: 5. The CDR3 bases are TGTGCCAGCAGCTTAGGGGACAGGGAAGAGGAGACCCAGTACTTC. Its protein product is CASSLGDREEETQYF.

This clonotype was counted many times. The chain joins TRBV18 to TRBJ1-2; D is possibly TRBD1 (6 bases). In germline, CDR1 is KGHSH, CDR2 LQKENI. The length of the CDR3 is 15 residues. Trimming cost V 2 bases and J 1 base, with 11 bases left between them. CDR3 in amino acids: CASSPTGSNNYGYTF. The CDR3 nucleotides are TGTGCCAGCTCACCAACAGGGAGTAATAACTATGGCTACACCTTC. The full variable domain, completed using reference TRBV18 and TRBJ1-2, is NAGVMQNPRHLVRRRGQEARLRCSPMKGHSHVYWYRQLPEEGLKFMVYLQKENIIDESGMPKERFSAEFPKEGPSILRIQQVVRGDSAAYFCASSPTGSNNYGYTFGSGTRLTVV.

This clonotype has a count of ten or more. The chain carries TRBV18 and TRBJ1-5; D call uncertain. V lost 6 bases to trimming and J lost 4 bases, with 10 bases between them. There are 13 residues in the CDR3. CDR1 and CDR2 from the germline V gene are KGHSH and LQKENI. CDR3 amino acids: CASSLARNQPQHF. The CDR3 DNA reads TGTGCCAGCTCCCTCGCGCGGAATCAGCCCCAGCATTTT.

V gene TRBV18 combines with J gene TRBJ2-1; 10 bases line up with TRBD2. Germline CDR1 reads KGHSH; CDR2 reads LQKENI. V gave up 2 bases and J gave up 3 bases; unmatched junction bases: 4. The CDR3 sequence is 16 residues long. The CDR3 DNA reads TGTGCCAGCTCACCAAGCGGGGGGGGATACTACAATGAGCAGTTCTTC. The encoded protein is CASSPSGGGYYNEQFF.

This clonotype was detected ten times or more. The gene calls are TRBV18 and TRBJ1-4; 9 nucleotides match TRBD1. The junction had 1 base not matched to a gene; V was cut back by 0 bases and J by 5 bases. This CDR3 spans 15 amino acids. Germline CDR1 reads KGHSH; CDR2 reads LQKENI. CDR3 loop: CASSPPGTGNEKLFF. The DNA of the CDR3 is TGTGCCAGCTCACCACCAGGGACAGGGAATGAAAAACTGTTTTTT.

Written as DNA, the CDR3 is TGTGCCACCAGTGATCCACAGGGTCGCGAGCAGTACTTC. This codes for CATSDPQGREQYF. The chain links TRBV24-1 to TRBJ2-7; possibly TRBD1 for D (6 bases). Trimming removed 3 bases from V and 6 bases from J, with 11 bases in between. This CDR3 spans 13 amino acids. Germline values: CDR1 KGHDR, CDR2 SFDVKD.

The chain carries TRBV14 and TRBJ2-2; D not resolved. This CDR3 is 16 amino acids long. The germline V and J ends were trimmed by 0 bases and 2 bases, with 10 bases remaining between them. Germline V gene lookup returns CDR1 SGHDN and CDR2 FVKESK. CDR3 residues: CASSQEQSHNTGELFF. The CDR3, as DNA: TGTGCCAGCAGCCAAGAGCAATCCCATAACACCGGGGAGCTGTTTTTT.

This clonotype has only a few counts. This chain uses TRBV28 with TRBJ1-4, with D uncertain. Trimming removed 5 bases at V and 0 bases at J, with 13 bases between. Germline-derived CDR1 and CDR2 are MDHEN and SYDVKM. This CDR3 has 16 residues. The CDR3 DNA reads as TGTGCCAGCAGTAACCCTGAGGCAGCAACTAATGAAAAACTGTTTTTT. The encoded protein is CASSNPEAATNEKLFF. The entire variable domain, with the rest obtained from reference TRBV28 and TRBJ1-4, is as follows: DVKVTQSSRYLVKRTGEKVFLECVQDMDHENMFWYRQDPGLGLRLIYFSYDVKMKEKGDIPEGYSVSREKKERFSLILESASTNQTSMYLCASSNPEAATNEKLFFGSGTQLSVL.

The chain has TRBV20-1 and TRBJ1-1; TRBD1 might be the D (5 bases). The CDR3 spans 15 residues. Trimming took off 4 bases at V and 2 bases at J, with 17 bases between the two ends. CDR1 is DFQATT and CDR2 is SNEGSKA in the germline V gene (reference sequence). As DNA, the CDR3 is TGCAGTGCTATACTGTTCGACGGGGGAAACACTGAAGCTTTCTTT. Amino acid sequence: CSAILFDGGNTEAFF.

V and J are TRBV5-1 and TRBJ2-7; D unresolved. Germline CDR1 and CDR2: SGHRS and YFSETQ. The CDR3 runs 13 residues. Trimming removed 4 bases at V and 5 bases at J, with 13 bases between. The CDR3 is CASSMGFLDEQYF. The CDR3 nucleotides are TGCGCCAGCAGCATGGGCTTCCTGGACGAGCAGTACTTC.

This clonotype has at least ten counts. The chain has TRBV7-9 and TRBJ2-7; 10 bases fit TRBD2. Germline CDR1 is SEHNR and CDR2 is FQNEAQ (reference sequence). The CDR3 sequence is 16 residues long. The ends lost 3 bases at V and 3 bases at J; junction bases unmatched: 8. CDR3 sequence (DNA): TGTGCCAGCAGCTTGACAGGGCCTAGCGGGAGCTACGAGCAGTACTTC. It encodes CASSLTGPSGSYEQYF.

This clonotype occurred many times. This chain uses TRBV11-2 with TRBJ2-7; no clear D gene. Trimming took off 4 bases at V and 4 bases at J, with 5 bases between the two ends. CDR1 and CDR2 from the germline V gene are SGHAT and FQNNGV. This CDR3 spans 11 amino acids. As DNA, the CDR3 is TGTGCCAGCAGCTACTATTACGAGCAGTACTTC. It is translated as CASSYYYEQYF. The full variable domain, completed using reference TRBV11-2 and TRBJ2-7, is EAGVAQSPRYKIIEKRQSVAFWCNPISGHATLYWYQQILGQGPKLLIQFQNNGVVDDSQLPKDRFSAERLKGVDSTLKIQPAKLEDSAVYLCASSYYYEQYFGPGTRLTVT.

The chain combines TRBV2 with TRBJ1-1; D gene uncertain. The V end was cut by 4 bases, the J end by 4 bases, with 13 bases between. The germline V gene encodes CDR1 SNHLY and CDR2 FYNNEI. This CDR3 spans 14 amino acids. This chain's CDR3 is CASSVWNTGTEAFF. DNA for the CDR3: TGTGCCAGCAGTGTGTGGAATACTGGCACTGAAGCTTTCTTT.

This clonotype was seen more than once but under ten times. V is TRBV28 and J is TRBJ2-5, with D perhaps TRBD2 (6 bases). The V gene's germline CDR1 is MDHEN and CDR2 SYDVKM. V shed 3 bases and J shed 4 bases, with 15 bases lying between them. The CDR3 runs 15 residues. The CDR3, as DNA: TGTGCCAGCAGTTTCCAGGGACGGGGGTCAGAGACCCAGTACTTC. The encoded protein is CASSFQGRGSETQYF.

This clonotype was recorded a few times. The chain couples TRBV21-1 to TRBJ2-7; the table calls TRBD1, which could not be checked here. TRBV21-1 is tagged as a pseudogene. The CDR3 covers 16 residues. CDR3: CASSKRHRGPSYEQYF. Written as DNA, the CDR3 is TGTGCCAGCAGCAAAAGGCACAGGGGACCCTCCTACGAGCAGTACTTC.

This clonotype occurred a few times. V gene TRBV11-2 combines with J gene TRBJ2-7; 7 bases align to TRBD2. The CDR3 consists of 15 residues. V shed 0 bases, J shed 3 bases, and the junction held 5 bases outside the gene matches. Looked up from germline, CDR1 is SGHAT and CDR2 is FQNNGV. CDR3 bases: TGTGCCAGCAGCTTAGAAGGCCGCGGGAGCTACGAGCAGTACTTC. Residues: CASSLEGRGSYEQYF.

This clonotype was recorded a few times. This rearrangement joins TRBV5-1 to TRBJ2-7; 13 bases map to TRBD2. Losses at the gene ends were 0 bases for V and 7 bases for J; bases not matched to a gene: 13. Germline-derived CDR1 and CDR2 are SGHRS and YFSETQ. The CDR3 runs to 18 residues. In DNA, the CDR3 is TGCGCCAGCAGCTTGGCCTACCGGACTAGCGGGAGTCAGGAAGAGCAGTACTTC. This gives the protein CASSLAYRTSGSQEEQYF. Complete variable domain (other parts from reference TRBV5-1 and TRBJ2-7): KAGVTQTPRYLIKTRGQQVTLSCSPISGHRSVSWYQQTPGQGLQFLFEYFSETQRNKGNFPGRFSGRQFSNSRSEMNVSTLELGDSALYLCASSLAYRTSGSQEEQYFGPGTRLTVT.